One and the same sample provided the 25 T cell receptor beta chains below, sequenced in a study of early T cells in non-severe SARS-CoV-2 infection. TCRdb independently ran MiXCR on the 5' RACE reads; one entry per CDR3 protein. The sample gives about 60,000 distinct CDR3 sequences, around 13% of which show up once; less than 6% is in the top ten. Sequenced input: whole blood. These receptors came from an adult who was a healthcare worker with PCR-confirmed SARS-CoV-2 infection or an uninfected control (not recorded which).

The chain is built from TRBV29-1 and TRBJ1-1, with 8 bases aligning to TRBD1. V lost 4 bases to trimming and J lost 6 bases; unmatched junction nucleotides: 1. Germline CDR1 SQVTM, CDR2 ANQGSEA. This CDR3 has 11 residues. The CDR3 region has the DNA TGCAGCGTTGCAGGGGGCTCTGAAGCTTTCTTT. Protein product: CSVAGGSEAFF.

This clonotype was observed many times. This chain connects TRBV10-3 to TRBJ1-4; D uncertain. Germline lookup yields CDR1 ENHRY and CDR2 SYGVKD. V shed 0 bases and J shed 0 bases, with 5 bases lying between them. This CDR3 contains 15 residues. The chain's CDR3 is CAISESTATNEKLFF. Written as DNA, the CDR3 is TGTGCCATCAGTGAGTCAACCGCAACTAATGAAAAACTGTTTTTT.

This clonotype was counted between two and nine times. The chain couples TRBV10-3 to TRBJ2-7; D perhaps matches TRBD2 (6 bases). Trimming removed 7 bases from V and 3 bases from J, with 19 bases in between. Germline V gene lookup returns CDR1 ENHRY and CDR2 SYGVKD. There are 15 residues in the CDR3. CDR3 sequence reads: CAITSDRRADYEQYF. The CDR3 DNA reads as TGTGCCATCACTAGCGACCGGAGGGCCGACTACGAGCAGTACTTC.

This clonotype was counted at least ten times. This chain links TRBV6-6 with TRBJ2-3; D is undetermined. This CDR3 contains 11 residues. With 6 bases removed from V and 5 bases from J, the gap between germline ends came to 6 bases. The germline gives CDR1 MNHNY, CDR2 SVGAGI (reference sequence). CDR3: CASSTLDTQYF. The CDR3 DNA follows: TGTGCCAGCAGCACCTTAGATACGCAGTATTTT.

The CDR3 bases are TGTGCCAGCAGCCTACGGTCTAACCAAGAGACCCAGTACTTC. Amino acids: CASSLRSNQETQYF. V and J are TRBV7-9 and TRBJ2-5; D ambiguous. The V gene lost 5 bases and the J gene lost 0 bases, with 10 bases spanning the gap. This CDR3 spans 14 amino acids. The germline gives CDR1 SEHNR, CDR2 FQNEAQ (reference sequence).

The chain carries TRBV20-1 and TRBJ2-7; 7 bases map to TRBD1. This CDR3 comprises 15 residues. Trimming at V came to 1 base and at J to 6 bases, leaving 12 bases not matched to a gene. CDR1 is DFQATT, CDR2 SNEGSKA, per germline (reference sequence). The CDR3 reads CSARAPTGDLSEQYF. The CDR3 nucleotides read TGCAGTGCTAGAGCCCCAACAGGGGACCTCTCCGAGCAGTACTTC.

Only a few counts were recorded for this clonotype. This chain uses TRBV5-1 with TRBJ2-5; the D is unclear. CDR3 length equals 15 residues. V lost 2 bases and J 4 bases, leaving 15 bases between the germline ends. The V gene's germline CDR1 is SGHRS and CDR2 YFSETQ. CDR3 DNA: TGCGCCAGCAGCTTAGGCACCGGACCCTCAGAGACCCAGTACTTC. The encoded protein is CASSLGTGPSETQYF. The entire variable domain, with the rest obtained from reference TRBV5-1 and TRBJ2-5, is as follows: KAGVTQTPRYLIKTRGQQVTLSCSPISGHRSVSWYQQTPGQGLQFLFEYFSETQRNKGNFPGRFSGRQFSNSRSEMNVSTLELGDSALYLCASSLGTGPSETQYFGPGTRLLVL.

This clonotype was seen many times. This chain links TRBV11-2 with TRBJ2-1; maybe TRBD1 (6 bases). The CDR3 covers 17 residues. V was shortened by 5 bases and J by 12 bases, with 29 bases between the two germline ends. CDR1 is SGHAT and CDR2 is FQNNGV in the germline V gene. The CDR3 DNA is TGTGCCAGCAGCATCAACACTCCGGCCCTTTCTAGAGGGGGGCAGTTCTTC. Translating it yields CASSINTPALSRGGQFF.

This clonotype was detected a few times. The chain combines TRBV20-1 with TRBJ1-4; no clear D. This CDR3 comprises 13 residues. CDR1 and CDR2 from the germline V gene are DFQATT and SNEGSKA (reference sequence). The V end lost 0 bases, the J end lost 4 bases, and 6 bases lay between the germline ends. CDR3 DNA sequence: TGCAGTGCTAGAGACTCACTTAATGAAAAACTGTTTTTT. Residues: CSARDSLNEKLFF.

In this sample, this clonotype turned up many times. This sequence joins TRBV20-1 and TRBJ2-1, with TRBD2 matching over 7 bases. CDR3 length: 14 amino acids. Trimming removed 3 bases from V and 6 bases from J; junction bases left unmatched: 8. The germline V gene encodes CDR1 DFQATT and CDR2 SNEGSKA (reference sequence). The CDR3 loop reads CSASSSGTTNEQFF. The CDR3 region has the DNA TGCAGTGCTAGCTCATCCGGGACTACCAATGAGCAGTTCTTC.

The chain has TRBV30 and TRBJ1-1; D ambiguous. The CDR3 has 13 amino acids. Germline V CDR1 and CDR2: GTSNPN, SVGIG (reference sequence). The germline V and J ends were trimmed by 0 bases and 3 bases, with 8 bases remaining between them. The DNA for the CDR3 is TGTGCCTGGAGTGTAAGTCTGTACACTGAAGCTTTCTTT. Translated, it gives CAWSVSLYTEAFF.

This clonotype was counted between two and nine times. The rearrangement links TRBV12-2 to TRBJ2-3; the table's D gene call, TRBD1, was not cross checked with the DNA. TRBV12-2 is described as a pseudogene. The CDR3 sequence is 13 residues long. The CDR3 nucleotides read TGTGCAAGTCGCTGGGACAGCACAGATACGCAGTATTTT. Translation: CASRWDSTDTQYF.

This clonotype was seen a few times. The chain is built from TRBV20-1 and TRBJ2-5, with a possible D match to TRBD1 (6 bases). V lost 0 bases and J 5 bases, leaving 19 bases between the germline ends. The germline gives CDR1 DFQATT, CDR2 SNEGSKA (reference sequence). The CDR3 is 16 amino acids. The CDR3 DNA is TGCAGTGCTAGAGATCCCACCCCGCAGGGGCGGGAGACCCAGTACTTC. Translation gives CSARDPTPQGRETQYF.

The rearrangement joins TRBV20-1 to TRBJ1-1; D remains unclear. CDR1 is DFQATT, CDR2 SNEGSKA, per germline (reference sequence). The germline V and J ends were trimmed by 3 bases and 3 bases, with 11 bases remaining between them. The CDR3 has 13 amino acids. CDR3 DNA sequence: TGCAGTGCTAGGGAAATAGAGGACACTGAAGCTTTCTTT. Translated: CSAREIEDTEAFF.

This clonotype has more than one count but fewer than ten. The chain carries TRBV7-9 and TRBJ2-7, with D perhaps matching TRBD2 (6 bases). The CDR3 spans 15 residues. Trimming removed 5 bases at V and 2 bases at J, with 16 bases between. Germline V lookup: CDR1 SEHNR, CDR2 FQNEAQ (reference sequence). The CDR3: CASSPGVGGAYEQYF. In DNA form, the CDR3 reads TGTGCCAGCAGCCCCGGAGTCGGGGGAGCCTACGAGCAGTACTTC.

This clonotype showed up just a few times. V and J are TRBV2 and TRBJ2-5, with 8 bases matching TRBD1. Germline values: CDR1 SNHLY, CDR2 FYNNEI. The CDR3 extends over 14 amino acids. Trimming cost V 5 bases and J 1 base; bases outside gene matches: 3. Here the CDR3 DNA reads TGTGCCAGCAGTAAGACAGGGGTCCAAGAGACCCAGTACTTC. Translation: CASSKTGVQETQYF. The full variable domain, in which reference TRBV2 and TRBJ2-5 provide the parts outside the CDR3, is EPEVTQTPSHQVTQMGQEVILRCVPISNHLYFYWYRQILGQKVEFLVSFYNNEISEKSEIFDDQFSVERPDGSNFTLKIRSTKLEDSAMYFCASSKTGVQETQYFGPGTRLLVL.

The chain recombines TRBV28 with TRBJ1-3; 8 positions agree with TRBD1. V dropped 3 bases and J dropped 7; count of bases not matched to a gene: 5. The CDR3 consists of 14 residues. Germline CDR1 and CDR2: MDHEN and SYDVKM. The CDR3 spells CASSFADRVNTIYF. The CDR3, as DNA: TGTGCCAGCAGTTTCGCGGACAGGGTCAACACCATATATTTT.

In its sample, this clonotype was seen many times. The genes are TRBV25-1 and TRBJ2-5, with 9 nucleotides matching TRBD1. The CDR3 runs to 14 residues. Per the germline V gene, CDR1 is MGHDK and CDR2 is SYGVNS. V shed 4 bases and J 4 bases; nucleotides not matched to a gene: 4. CDR3 protein: CASSVPGQGETQYF. CDR3 in DNA: TGTGCCAGCAGTGTCCCGGGACAGGGAGAGACCCAGTACTTC.

Ten or more counts support this clonotype. The rearrangement links TRBV20-1 to TRBJ2-1; D unclear. CDR3 length: 13 residues. Trimming took 3 bases from V and 5 from J, leaving 11 bases between them. The germline CDR1 and CDR2 sequences are DFQATT and SNEGSKA (reference sequence). The CDR3 DNA is TGCAGTGCTAGTGGCCTAGAAAACAATGAGCAGTTCTTC. It specifies CSASGLENNEQFF.

In its sample, this clonotype was seen a few times. The chain has TRBV5-4 and TRBJ1-2; D is perhaps TRBD1 (5 bases). The CDR3 runs 14 residues. Per germline, CDR1 SGHNT and CDR2 YYREEE (reference sequence). V dropped 2 bases and J dropped 4 bases, with 12 bases sitting between them. This CDR3 reads CASSFYGGGYGYTF. CDR3 DNA: TGTGCCAGCAGCTTTTACGGGGGAGGCTATGGCTACACCTTC. The full variable domain, with the rest looked up from reference TRBV5-4 and TRBJ1-2, is ETGVTQSPTHLIKTRGQQVTLRCSSQSGHNTVSWYQQALGQGPQFIFQYYREEENGRGNFPPRFSGLQFPNYSSELNVNALELDDSALYLCASSFYGGGYGYTFGSGTRLTVV.

This clonotype was seen repeatedly, ten times or more. This chain uses TRBV6-6 with TRBJ1-3; D unresolved. CDR3 length equals 14 residues. With 1 base removed from V and 6 bases from J, the gap between germline ends came to 10 bases. Germline CDR1 reads MNHNY; CDR2 reads SVGAGI (reference sequence). The CDR3 DNA reads as TGTGCCAGCAGTTACTTGGGGAGTGAAAACACCATATATTTT. Its translation is CASSYLGSENTIYF.

V usage is TRBV2 and J usage is TRBJ1-2, with a tentative D call TRBD1 (6 bases). The V end lost 10 bases, the J end lost 6 bases, and 15 bases lay between the germline ends. This CDR3 is 12 amino acids long. Germline assignment: CDR1 SNHLY and CDR2 FYNNEI. The CDR3 protein is CATRQDGDGYTF. The CDR3 DNA follows: TGTGCCACAAGACAGGATGGAGATGGCTACACCTTC.

The V and J genes are TRBV6-1 and TRBJ2-7, with D unresolved. CDR1 and CDR2 (germline): MNHNS, SASEGT. V was trimmed by 4 bases and J by 4 bases, leaving 14 bases between them. The CDR3 extends over 14 amino acids. DNA of the CDR3: TGTGCCAGCAGTGGTTGGGCCGGATTTTACGAGCAGTACTTC. This gives the protein CASSGWAGFYEQYF.

This clonotype was counted ten times or more. This chain uses TRBV25-1 with TRBJ2-1; tentative D call: TRBD2 (7 bases). This CDR3 has 14 residues. CDR1 and CDR2 (germline): MGHDK, SYGVNS. The V gene lost 7 bases and the J gene lost 1 base, with 11 bases spanning the gap. The CDR3 reads CASTQGGSYNEQFF. The CDR3 coding sequence is TGTGCCAGCACACAGGGAGGGTCCTACAATGAGCAGTTCTTC. The complete variable domain, with remaining parts taken from reference TRBV25-1 and TRBJ2-1, reads EADIYQTPRYLVIGTGKKITLECSQTMGHDKMYWYQQDPGMELHLIHYSYGVNSTEKGDLSSESTVSRIRTEHFPLTLESARPSHTSQYLCASTQGGSYNEQFFGPGTRLTVL.

This clonotype was counted many times. CDR3: CASSGYRGEPQHF. The CDR3 region has the DNA TGTGCCAGCAGTGGATACAGGGGAGAGCCCCAGCATTTT. The rearrangement links TRBV6-1 to TRBJ1-5; 7 nucleotides line up with TRBD1. V lost 4 bases, J lost 8 bases, and 5 bases stayed unmatched. The CDR3 spans 13 residues. Germline assignment: CDR1 MNHNS and CDR2 SASEGT.